The clone carrying this TCR beta chain has just a few counts. Clones were sequenced by immunoSEQ multiplex PCR, and TCRdb holds only the in-frame ones, with some missing. Of 100,000 to 150,000 clones detected, about 88% appear once; the ten largest clones hold about 18%. The CDR3 covers 15 residues. CDR1 and CDR2 from the germline V gene are LGHNA and YSLEER. The ends lost 2 bases at V and 5 bases at J; junction bases unmatched: 6. The sample originates from a study of blood T cell repertoires in COVID-19. Specimen: peripheral blood. The chain combines TRBV4-3 with TRBJ1-2, with TRBD1 matching 9 bases. The clonotype was recovered from a woman older than 75 with acute or convalescent COVID-19. CDR3 nucleotides: TGCGCCAGCAGCCAAAAAAGACAGGGGGAATATGGCTACACCTTC. It encodes CASSQKRQGEYGYTF.